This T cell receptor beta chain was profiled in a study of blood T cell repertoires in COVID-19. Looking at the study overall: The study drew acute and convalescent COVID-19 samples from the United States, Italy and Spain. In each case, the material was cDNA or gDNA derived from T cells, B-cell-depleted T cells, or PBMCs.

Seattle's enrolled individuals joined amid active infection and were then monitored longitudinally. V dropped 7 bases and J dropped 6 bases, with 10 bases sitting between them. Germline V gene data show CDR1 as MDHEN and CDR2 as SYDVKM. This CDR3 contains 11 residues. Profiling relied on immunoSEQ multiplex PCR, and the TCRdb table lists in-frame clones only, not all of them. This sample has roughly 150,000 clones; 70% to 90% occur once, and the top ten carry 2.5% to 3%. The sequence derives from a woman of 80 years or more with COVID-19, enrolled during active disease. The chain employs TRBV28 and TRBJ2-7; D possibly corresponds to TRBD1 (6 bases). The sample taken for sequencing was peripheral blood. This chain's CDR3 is CASTDRSEQYF. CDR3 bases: TGTGCCAGCACCGACAGGTCCGAGCAGTACTTC. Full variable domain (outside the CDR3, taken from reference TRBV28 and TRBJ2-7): DVKVTQSSRYLVKRTGEKVFLECVQDMDHENMFWYRQDPGLGLRLIYFSYDVKMKEKGDIPEGYSVSREKKERFSLILESASTNQTSMYLCASTDRSEQYFGPGTRLTVT.